This TCR beta chain was observed in a study of blood T cell repertoires in COVID-19. In its sample, this clone was seen a few times. The CDR3 is made up of 14 amino acids. The germline V gene has CDR1 LGHDT and CDR2 YNNKEL (reference sequence). V gave up 3 bases and J gave up 1 base, with 9 bases separating them. Profiled with immunoSEQ multiplex PCR; TCRdb holds only in-frame clones, not every one. The table records more than 250,000 clones, more than 70% of them present only once. Input material: peripheral blood. This receptor was taken from a young woman with COVID-19, enrolled during active disease. The V gene is TRBV3-1 (or the pseudogene TRBV3-2), the J gene TRBJ2-5; D is unclear. The CDR3 reads CASSHAGPQETQYF. The CDR3 region has the DNA TGTGCCAGCAGCCACGCTGGGCCCCAAGAGACCCAGTACTTC.